The subject of this entry is one T cell receptor beta chain. Its recognized antigen is unknown. Qualities for individual bases were not recorded, and no much larger clone is one base off. Libraries were prepared through the immunoSEQ multiplex PCR assay. For the multiplex PCR, a mixture combining 60 forward primers for TCR Vbeta segments and 13 reverse primers for TCR Jbeta segments was used. The CDR3 region of rearranged TCR beta genes was amplified from genomic DNA with a multiplex PCR assay. The Illumina HiSeq System was used to sequence the amplified TCR beta libraries as 87-base-pair reads. From the authors' description of their analysis: A later analysis counted approximately 84 million unique TCR beta chains across the 690 or so repertoires, and roughly 9.9 million of these chains were shared by at least two donors. A nearest-neighbor algorithm error-corrected the raw reads and collapsed the reads into unique sequences, merging closely related sequences to remove PCR and sequencing errors. To assign V, D and J gene segments, CDR3 sequences were aligned to IMGT reference sequences. For a sequence to be retained, a match of at least six nucleotides to both a V gene segment and a J gene segment was required. Rearrangements were called productive when the CDR3 lacked stop codons and stayed in frame with V and J; all others were non-productive. CDR3 was defined according to IMGT convention as the region running from the second conserved V-encoded cysteine to the conserved J-encoded phenylalanine. In an earlier analysis of approximately 500 of the donors, sequences lacking an unambiguous match to a single V gene segment were excluded. In an earlier analysis of approximately 550 of the donors, V segments were called functional above 56.7% productive rearrangements and were called segregating when the between-donor standard deviation exceeded 5%. A statistical classification framework was built for diagnosing cytomegalovirus status from the catalog of TCR beta chain sequences. A later analysis assigned V and J genes by comparing TCR nucleotide sequences with IMGT/GENE-DB human TR gene sequences. A later analysis assigned CDR3 sequences and most-parsimonious VDJ recombination scenarios with the TCRdist pipeline. In a later analysis, every TCR beta chain was defined by the combination of its CDR3 amino acid sequence and its V-gene family, and reads without a unique V-gene family were dropped. In a later analysis, around 650 highly shared, low-generation-probability nucleotide sequences were removed to address suspected cross-contamination and a sequencing artifact. In a later analysis, a clonal expansion index for each public chain was calculated from normalized within-repertoire ranks of inferred template counts. Generation probabilities in a later analysis came from a VDJ recombination model fitted to out-of-frame rearrangements, and those results were checked against IGoR. In a later analysis, hypergeometric tests were used to score TCR-TCR, TCR-HLA and TCR-CMV co-occurrence, with a repertoire-size bias correction applied to TCR pairs. False discovery rates were estimated in a later analysis by permuting HLA or CMV assignments 20 times. In a later analysis, co-occurring TCRs were grouped using DBSCAN, and TCRdist sequence similarity was added for clustering within HLA-allele-positive subsets. Co-occurrence clustering excluded repertoires with fewer than 30,000 or more than 120,000 public chains, plus five with anomalous nucleotide sharing. TCRdb mirrors the immuneACCESS table, restricted to in-frame sequences. Some clones are absent from its copies; in checked studies, under half trace to an unresolved V gene, and the reason for the others is unknown. From that table come the V and J calls and clone size; the DNA was used to work out D and trimming. This sample lists about 200,000 clones; 75% to 90% were detected once. Roughly 0.32% of the sample is taken by the ten largest.

The junction carries 14 bases between V and J, which are trimmed by 3 bases and 0 bases respectively. Its CDR3 holds 16 amino acids, cysteine through phenylalanine. Just the 48-base CDR3 DNA is kept, in frame starting at base 1. The germline V gene specifies SGHRS as CDR1 and YFSETQ as CDR2. This record comes from a study of cytomegalovirus exposure and HLA in healthy donors (TCRdb year 2017). Study-wide context: An earlier analysis of some 620 of the donors reported approximately 300 Gb of sequence data and 100 million to 120 million unique TCR beta sequences obtained from approximately 180 million T cells. About 280 gigabases of sequencing data and approximately 92 million unique TCR sequences made up an early release that covered 500 to 700 HLA-typed donors. Among the roughly 380 genotyped donors, approximately 81% belonged to the genetic ancestry cluster associated with self-reported Caucasian donors. The study aimed to test whether signatures of past pathogen exposure could be identified by cataloging public T cell receptors. The study used immunosequencing to profile the T cell repertoires of approximately 630 subjects and linked those repertoires to cytomegalovirus serostatus. In addition to the first cohort of approximately 670 subjects, a separate validation cohort of over 90 different subjects was used. To predict cytomegalovirus infection status, the study brought together high-throughput TCR immunosequencing, statistical association of individual TCRs with disease status, and machine learning. In a later analysis, previously published TCR beta repertoires from 666 donors were re-analyzed and high-resolution HLA genotyping was added so that TCR occurrence patterns could be studied. Rather than using new phenotypic data, the later analysis identified candidate immune exposures from TCR beta sequences and from how often those sequences occurred across donors. To decide whether each TCR beta V gene segment behaved as functional or pseudogenic, an earlier analysis of approximately 590 of the donors relied on high-throughput TCR beta sequencing. Donor age, sex, ethnicity and CMV serostatus were collected together with the repertoire data. A later genetic analysis used genome-wide SNP genotypes for about 60% of the roughly 700 donors, treating that subset as a discovery cohort. Every discovery cohort repertoire had been produced on one sequencing platform. Class I and class II HLA loci were covered by the typing at four-digit resolution. Typing coverage differed by locus: A, B, C, DRB1 and DQB1 were typed in roughly 629-630 donors, DQA1 in about 510, DPA1 in 600 to 610, and DPB1 in 450 to 490. Four or five DR-DQ haplotypes were handled as single units for association and clustering because linkage in the cohort was strong. Among almost 400 genotyped donors of the cohort, an average of roughly 240,000 unique TCR beta nucleotide sequences were sequenced per donor, roughly 18% of them non-productive.

In total, 600 or so healthy bone marrow donors made up the cohort. All cohort members were sampled while nominally healthy, although unrecorded immune exposures were likely present. The donor was CMV seronegative and was included in the group of a few hundred seronegative cohort members. Every donor gave a peripheral blood sample, and the peripheral blood mononuclear cells from that sample were used for TCR beta sequencing. The Qiagen DNeasy Blood Extraction Kit was used to extract genomic DNA from the blood cell samples. Here is what the overall study found, with its caveats: A further reported finding was that TCR beta sequences accurately predicted the HLA-A and HLA-B alleles for most subjects in the first cohort. Compared with equally common non-associated chains, HLA-associated TCR beta chains in a later analysis were more clonally expanded and had lower generation probabilities. Most CMV-associated TCR beta chains appeared to be HLA-restricted in a later analysis, and the HLA associations seemed to be driven largely by CMV exposure. In this cohort, only TCR beta chains were sequenced, and detectable features were limited by the absence of alpha or paired-chain data. Three of the identified cytomegalovirus-associated TCR beta chains were confirmed in vitro to be specific for cytomegalovirus antigens. The 87-base-pair reads could not distinguish some IMGT-functional V segments, including TRBV6-2 and TRBV6-3, so those segments were excluded. A later analysis found that TCR association rates varied across HLA loci, with DRB1 alleles showing the most associated TCRs and HLA-C alleles the fewest. In an earlier analysis of 450 to 750 of the donors, most TCR beta V segments appeared in productive rearrangements about 87% or about 30% of the time, broadly matching IMGT annotations. A group of highly shared sequence variants was considered likely to be a technical artifact of the sequencing pipeline. For the cohort, immune exposure information was limited to CMV serostatus. Presence/absence analyses assumed roughly uniform sequencing depth across donors, an assumption that may not hold. Several of the top co-occurrence clusters appeared to be linked to parvovirus B19, influenza, CMV and Epstein-Barr virus, according to a later analysis. When HLA alleles, especially DR and DQ, strongly co-occurred, attributing TCR associations to individual alleles was difficult. Because HLA typing was missing for some donors at each locus, association tests included only the typed subset. In a later genetic analysis, fewer N-insertions in productive TCRs were reported among donors in an Asian-associated ancestry cluster than the approximately 670-donor mean. Linkage disequilibrium might explain the correlated functional status among segregating V segments, but an unknown experimental factor could not be excluded. In both the original and validation cohorts, the classifier was reported to diagnose cytomegalovirus status with high specificity and sensitivity. A total of fewer than 200 TCR beta chains were listed by the study as associated with cytomegalovirus. Over 15 rarely observed V segments, including chromosome 9 orphons, were excluded from the earlier analysis of about 600 of the donors because counts were too low. It was suggested by the authors that the approach could potentially be generalized to other disease states and immunological phenotypes. Most TCR sequences were seen in very few donors, while some public TCRs were found in many individuals. At a false discovery rate of 0.05, a later analysis linked 15,000 to 20,000 TCR beta sequences to specific HLA alleles. V-gene and J-gene trimming of TCR beta chains was associated with a missense DCLRE1C variant in a later genetic analysis, and the association was replicated in an independent cohort.

The clonotype originates from a woman aged 25 to 39 in good health and CMV-seronegative. The sample taken for sequencing was PBMCs. The chain employs TRBV5-1 and TRBJ2-3; a tentative D match to TRBD2 spans 6 bases. The CDR3 in this case is CASSSLPGLSTDTQYF. The sequenced DNA is TGCGCCAGCAGCTCCCTCCCGGGACTCAGCACAGATACGCAGTATTTT.